Listed here are 2 T cell receptor beta chains from one sample, sequenced in a study of cytomegalovirus exposure and HLA in healthy donors. The data were produced by immunoSEQ multiplex PCR, yet TCRdb's version contains in-frame clones alone and is incomplete. Here the sample spans about 110,000 clones, roughly 84% being singletons. The material sequenced was PBMCs. These receptors were collected from a woman in her late teens or twenties in good health and CMV-seronegative.

This clone was observed a single time. The chain uses TRBV4-1 and TRBJ2-5; TRBD2 matches 15 bases. The CDR3 spans 17 residues. Losses at the gene ends were 3 bases for V and 5 bases for J; bases not matched to a gene: 7. Germline values: CDR1 MGHRA, CDR2 YSYEKL. For the CDR3, the DNA is TGCGCCAGCAGCCATCACGGGACTAGCGGGGGGAAGGAGACCCAGTACTTC. Amino acids: CASSHHGTSGGKETQYF.

The V and J genes are TRBV18 and TRBJ1-3; no clear D. This CDR3 is 15 amino acids long. V lost 3 bases, J lost 4 bases, and 13 bases lay in between. Germline CDR1 and CDR2: KGHSH and LQKENI. The CDR3 region is CASSPSQVIGNTIYF. CDR3 bases: TGTGCCAGCTCACCCAGCCAGGTCATCGGAAACACCATATATTTT.